This T cell receptor (beta chain) was sequenced for a study of blood T cell repertoires in COVID-19. Between the trimmed V and J ends, which lost 6 bases and 0 bases, there was a span of 10 bases. Germline loops: CDR1 SGHRS, CDR2 YFSETQ. The CDR3 is made up of 14 amino acids. Libraries were prepared by immunoSEQ multiplex PCR; TCRdb keeps only in-frame clonotypes and omits some of them. The sample has 100,000 to 150,000 clones, roughly three quarters seen once; the top ten hold 37%. The chain recombines TRBV5-1 with TRBJ1-3, with D perhaps TRBD1 (5 bases). The receptor's source is a man between 35 and 55 years old with active or convalescent COVID-19. The sample comprised peripheral blood. This chain's CDR3 is CASTHTGSGNTIYF. CDR3 nucleotides: TGCGCCAGCACACACACAGGCTCTGGAAACACCATATATTTT. The full variable domain, in which reference TRBV5-1 and TRBJ1-3 provide the parts outside the CDR3, is KAGVTQTPRYLIKTRGQQVTLSCSPISGHRSVSWYQQTPGQGLQFLFEYFSETQRNKGNFPGRFSGRQFSNSRSEMNVSTLELGDSALYLCASTHTGSGNTIYFGEGSWLTVV.